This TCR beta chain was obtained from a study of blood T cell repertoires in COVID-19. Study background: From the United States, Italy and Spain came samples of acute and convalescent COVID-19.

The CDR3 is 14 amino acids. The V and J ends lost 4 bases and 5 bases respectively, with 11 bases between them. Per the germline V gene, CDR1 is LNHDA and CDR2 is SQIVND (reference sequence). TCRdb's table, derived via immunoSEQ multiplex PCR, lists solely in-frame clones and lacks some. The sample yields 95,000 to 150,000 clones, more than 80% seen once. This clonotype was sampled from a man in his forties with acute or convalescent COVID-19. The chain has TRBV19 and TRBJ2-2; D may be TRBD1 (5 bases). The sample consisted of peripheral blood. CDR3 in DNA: TGTGCCAGTAGTAATCGGAAGGGGACCGGGGAGCTGTTTTTT. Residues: CASSNRKGTGELFF.